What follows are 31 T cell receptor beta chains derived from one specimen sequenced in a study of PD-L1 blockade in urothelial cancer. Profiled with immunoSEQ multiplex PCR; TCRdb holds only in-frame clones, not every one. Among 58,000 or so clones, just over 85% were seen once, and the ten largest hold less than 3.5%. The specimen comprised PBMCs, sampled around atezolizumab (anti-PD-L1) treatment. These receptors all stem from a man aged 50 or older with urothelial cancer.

CDR3: CASSQPQGVGDEQYF. Written as DNA, the CDR3 is TGCGCCAGCAGCCAACCACAGGGGGTGGGTGACGAGCAGTACTTC. The chain recombines TRBV4-1 with TRBJ2-7; TRBD1 agrees at 8 bases. There are 15 residues in the CDR3. Germline CDR1 and CDR2: MGHRA and YSYEKL. Trimming cost V 2 bases and J 5 bases; bases outside gene matches: 8.

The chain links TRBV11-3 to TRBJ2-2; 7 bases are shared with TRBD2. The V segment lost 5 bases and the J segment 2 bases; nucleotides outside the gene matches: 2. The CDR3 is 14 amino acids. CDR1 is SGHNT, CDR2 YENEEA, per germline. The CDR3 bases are TGTGCCAGCAGCCAGCGGGGAAACACCGGGGAGCTGTTTTTT. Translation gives CASSQRGNTGELFF. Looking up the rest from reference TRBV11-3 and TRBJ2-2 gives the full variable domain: EAGVVQSPRYKIIEKKQPVAFWCNPISGHNTLYWYLQNLGQGPELLIRYENEEAVDDSQLPKDRFSAERLKGVDSTLKIQPAELGDSAVYLCASSQRGNTGELFFGEGSRLTVL.

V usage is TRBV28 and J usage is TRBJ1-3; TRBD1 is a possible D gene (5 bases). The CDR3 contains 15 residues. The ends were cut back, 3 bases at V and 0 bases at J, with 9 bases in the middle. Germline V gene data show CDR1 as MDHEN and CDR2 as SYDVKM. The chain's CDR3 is CASSLEGSSGNTIYF. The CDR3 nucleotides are TGTGCCAGCAGTTTGGAGGGGAGCTCTGGAAACACCATATATTTT.

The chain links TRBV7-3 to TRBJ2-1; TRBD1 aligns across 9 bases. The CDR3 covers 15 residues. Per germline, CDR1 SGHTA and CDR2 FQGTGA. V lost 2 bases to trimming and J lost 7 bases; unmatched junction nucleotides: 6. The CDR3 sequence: CASSLAGQGSNEQFF. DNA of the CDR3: TGTGCCAGCAGCTTAGCGGGACAGGGTAGTAATGAGCAGTTCTTC.

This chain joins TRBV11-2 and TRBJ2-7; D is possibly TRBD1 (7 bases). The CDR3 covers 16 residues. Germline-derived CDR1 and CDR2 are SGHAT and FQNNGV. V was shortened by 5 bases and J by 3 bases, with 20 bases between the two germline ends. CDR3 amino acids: CASSLRGRDTFYEQYF. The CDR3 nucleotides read TGTGCCAGCAGCCTGAGGGGGCGGGACACTTTCTACGAGCAGTACTTC.

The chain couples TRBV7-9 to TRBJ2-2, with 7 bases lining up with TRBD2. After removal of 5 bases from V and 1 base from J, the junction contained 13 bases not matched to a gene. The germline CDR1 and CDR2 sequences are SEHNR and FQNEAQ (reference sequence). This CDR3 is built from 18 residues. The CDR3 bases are TGTGCCAGCAGCCTAGGGAGGGGTCTAACCGTGAACACCGGGGAGCTGTTTTTT. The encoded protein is CASSLGRGLTVNTGELFF.

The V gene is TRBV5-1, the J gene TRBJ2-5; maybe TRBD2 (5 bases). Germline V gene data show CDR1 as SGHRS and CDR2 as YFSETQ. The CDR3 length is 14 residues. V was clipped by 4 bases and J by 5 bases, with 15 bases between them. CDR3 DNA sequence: TGCGCCAGCAGCCCGAACTCGGGAAGGGAGACCCAGTACTTC. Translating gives CASSPNSGRETQYF.

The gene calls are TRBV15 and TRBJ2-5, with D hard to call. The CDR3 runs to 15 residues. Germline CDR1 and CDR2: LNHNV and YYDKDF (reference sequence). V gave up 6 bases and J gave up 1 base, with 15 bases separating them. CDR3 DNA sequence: TGTGCCACCAGGGTTGGTAATGCGGCCCAAGAGACCCAGTACTTC. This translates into CATRVGNAAQETQYF.

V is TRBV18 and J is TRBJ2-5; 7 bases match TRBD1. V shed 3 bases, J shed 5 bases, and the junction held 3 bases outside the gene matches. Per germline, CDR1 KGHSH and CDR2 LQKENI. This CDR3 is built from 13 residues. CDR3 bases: TGTGCCAGCTCACCCCAACAGGGGGAGACCCAGTACTTC. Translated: CASSPQQGETQYF.

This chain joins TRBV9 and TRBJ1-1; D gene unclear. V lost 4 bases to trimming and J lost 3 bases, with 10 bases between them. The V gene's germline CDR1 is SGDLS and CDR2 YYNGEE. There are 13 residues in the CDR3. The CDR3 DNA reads TGTGCCAGCAGCCTCGTCCGGGACACTGAAGCTTTCTTT. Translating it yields CASSLVRDTEAFF.

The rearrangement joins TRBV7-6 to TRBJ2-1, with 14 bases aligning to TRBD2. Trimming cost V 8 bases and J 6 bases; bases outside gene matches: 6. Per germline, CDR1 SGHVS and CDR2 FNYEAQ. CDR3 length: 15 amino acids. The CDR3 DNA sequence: TGTGCCAGCGCCCCGGGACTAGCGGGAGCCAATGAGCAGTTCTTC. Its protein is CASAPGLAGANEQFF.

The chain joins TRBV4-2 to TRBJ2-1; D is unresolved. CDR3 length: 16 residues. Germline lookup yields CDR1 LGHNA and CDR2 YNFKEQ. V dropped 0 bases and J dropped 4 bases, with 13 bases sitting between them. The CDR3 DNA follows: TGTGCCAGCAGCCAAGAGAGAGGCACACCTTACAATGAGCAGTTCTTC. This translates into CASSQERGTPYNEQFF.

DNA for the CDR3: TGTGCCAGCGATAACAGGGCAGATACGCAGTATTTT. Translated, it gives CASDNRADTQYF. This chain uses TRBV6-6 with TRBJ2-3, with D possibly being TRBD1 (6 bases). The V and J ends lost 8 bases and 4 bases respectively, with 10 bases between them. Germline values: CDR1 MNHNY, CDR2 SVGAGI (reference sequence). The CDR3 is 12 residues long.

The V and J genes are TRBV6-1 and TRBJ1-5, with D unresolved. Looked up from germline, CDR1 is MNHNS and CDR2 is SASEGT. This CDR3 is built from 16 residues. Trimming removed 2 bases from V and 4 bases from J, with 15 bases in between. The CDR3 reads CASSETSGYRNQPQHF. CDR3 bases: TGTGCCAGCAGTGAAACTTCGGGTTATCGGAATCAGCCCCAGCATTTT.

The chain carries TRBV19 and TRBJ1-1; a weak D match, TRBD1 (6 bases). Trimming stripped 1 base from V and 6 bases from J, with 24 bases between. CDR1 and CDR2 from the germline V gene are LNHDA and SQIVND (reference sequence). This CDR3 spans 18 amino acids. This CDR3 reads CASSIGGMGGPGRAEAFF. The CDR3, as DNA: TGTGCCAGTAGTATAGGAGGGATGGGGGGGCCCGGGAGGGCTGAAGCTTTCTTT.

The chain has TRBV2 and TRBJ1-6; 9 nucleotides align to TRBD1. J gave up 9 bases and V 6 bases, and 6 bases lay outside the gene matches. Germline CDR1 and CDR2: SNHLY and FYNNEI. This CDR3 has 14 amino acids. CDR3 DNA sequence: TGTGCCAGCAGGGCCGGGACAGGGAGTTCACCCCTCCACTTT. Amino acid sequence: CASRAGTGSSPLHF.

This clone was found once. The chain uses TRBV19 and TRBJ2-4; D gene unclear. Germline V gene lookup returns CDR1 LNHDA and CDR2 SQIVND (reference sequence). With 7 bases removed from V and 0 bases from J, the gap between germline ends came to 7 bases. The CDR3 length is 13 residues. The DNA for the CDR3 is TGTGCCAGTAACAGCCAAGCCAAAAACATTCAGTACTTC. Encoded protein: CASNSQAKNIQYF.

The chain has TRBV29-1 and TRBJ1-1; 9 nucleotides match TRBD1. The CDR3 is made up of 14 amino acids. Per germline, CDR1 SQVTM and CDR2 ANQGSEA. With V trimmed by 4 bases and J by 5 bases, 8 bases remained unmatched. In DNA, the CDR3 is TGCAGCGTTGCGTTAGGGACAGGGAGTACTGAAGCTTTCTTT. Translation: CSVALGTGSTEAFF.

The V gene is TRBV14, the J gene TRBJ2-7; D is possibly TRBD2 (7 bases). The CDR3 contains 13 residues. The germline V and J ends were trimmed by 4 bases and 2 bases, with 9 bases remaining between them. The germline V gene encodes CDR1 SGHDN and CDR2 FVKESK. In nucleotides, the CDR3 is TGTGCCAGCAGCCGGGGGGGCCCCTACGAGCAGTACTTC. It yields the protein CASSRGGPYEQYF.

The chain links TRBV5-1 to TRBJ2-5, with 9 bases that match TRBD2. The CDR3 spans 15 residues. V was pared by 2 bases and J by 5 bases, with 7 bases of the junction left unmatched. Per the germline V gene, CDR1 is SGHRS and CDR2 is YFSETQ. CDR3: CASSFSFTSGETQYF. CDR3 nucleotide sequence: TGCGCCAGCAGCTTCTCGTTTACTAGCGGGGAGACCCAGTACTTC.

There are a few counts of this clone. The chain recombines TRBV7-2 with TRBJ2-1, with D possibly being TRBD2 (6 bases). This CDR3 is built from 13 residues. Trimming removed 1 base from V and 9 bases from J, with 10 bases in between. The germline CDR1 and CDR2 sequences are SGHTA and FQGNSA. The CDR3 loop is CASSLVSGGEQFF. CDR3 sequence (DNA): TGTGCCAGCAGCTTAGTCTCCGGGGGTGAGCAGTTCTTC.

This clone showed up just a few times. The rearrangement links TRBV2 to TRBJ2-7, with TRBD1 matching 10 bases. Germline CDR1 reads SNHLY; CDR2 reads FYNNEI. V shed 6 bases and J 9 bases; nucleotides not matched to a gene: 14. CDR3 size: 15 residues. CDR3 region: CASSASGTGVIGQYF. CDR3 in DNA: TGTGCCAGCAGCGCCTCCGGGACAGGGGTAATCGGGCAGTACTTC.

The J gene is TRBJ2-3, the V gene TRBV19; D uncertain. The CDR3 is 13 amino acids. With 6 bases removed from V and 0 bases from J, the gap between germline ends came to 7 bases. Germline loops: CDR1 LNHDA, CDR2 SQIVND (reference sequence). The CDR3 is CASRHQSTDTQYF. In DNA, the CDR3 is TGTGCCAGTAGACACCAGAGCACAGATACGCAGTATTTT.

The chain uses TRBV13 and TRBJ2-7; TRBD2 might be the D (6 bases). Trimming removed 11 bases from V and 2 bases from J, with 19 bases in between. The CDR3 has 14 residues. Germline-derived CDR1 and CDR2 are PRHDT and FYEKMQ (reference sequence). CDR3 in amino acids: CASRSRDSTYEQYF. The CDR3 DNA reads TGTGCCTCCAGATCCCGGGACTCCACCTACGAGCAGTACTTC.

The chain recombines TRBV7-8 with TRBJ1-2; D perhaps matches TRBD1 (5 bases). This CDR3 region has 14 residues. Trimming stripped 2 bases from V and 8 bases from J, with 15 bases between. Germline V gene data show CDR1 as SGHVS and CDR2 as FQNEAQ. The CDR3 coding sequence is TGTGCCAGCAGCTTATCAGGATACCCAGGGGGCTACACCTTC. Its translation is CASSLSGYPGGYTF. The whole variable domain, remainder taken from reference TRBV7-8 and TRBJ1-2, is GAGVSQSPRYKVAKRGQDVALRCDPISGHVSLFWYQQALGQGPEFLTYFQNEAQLDKSGLPSDRFFAERPEGSVSTLKIQRTQQEDSAVYLCASSLSGYPGGYTFGSGTRLTVV.

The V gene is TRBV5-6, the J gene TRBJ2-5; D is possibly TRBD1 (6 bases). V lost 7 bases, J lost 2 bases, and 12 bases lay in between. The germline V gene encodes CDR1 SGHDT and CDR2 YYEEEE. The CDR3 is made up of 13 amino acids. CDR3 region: CASDRRTQETQYF. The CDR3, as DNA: TGTGCCAGCGACAGGAGAACTCAAGAGACCCAGTACTTC. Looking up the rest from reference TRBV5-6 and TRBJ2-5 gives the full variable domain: DAGVTQSPTHLIKTRGQQVTLRCSPKSGHDTVSWYQQALGQGPQFIFQYYEEEERQRGNFPDRFSGHQFPNYSSELNVNALLLGDSALYLCASDRRTQETQYFGPGTRLLVL.

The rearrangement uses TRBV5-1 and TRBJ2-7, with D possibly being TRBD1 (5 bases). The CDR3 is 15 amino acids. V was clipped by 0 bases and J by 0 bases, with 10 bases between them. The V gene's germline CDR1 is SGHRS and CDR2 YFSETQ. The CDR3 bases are TGCGCCAGCAGCTTGGCCGAGGACATCTCCTACGAGCAGTACTTC. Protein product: CASSLAEDISYEQYF.

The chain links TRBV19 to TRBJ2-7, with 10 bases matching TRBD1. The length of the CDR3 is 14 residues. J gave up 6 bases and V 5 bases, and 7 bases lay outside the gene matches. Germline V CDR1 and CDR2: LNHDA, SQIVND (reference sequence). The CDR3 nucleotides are TGTGCCAGTAGTGCCGGGACAGGGGTTCGCGAGCAGTACTTC. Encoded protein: CASSAGTGVREQYF.

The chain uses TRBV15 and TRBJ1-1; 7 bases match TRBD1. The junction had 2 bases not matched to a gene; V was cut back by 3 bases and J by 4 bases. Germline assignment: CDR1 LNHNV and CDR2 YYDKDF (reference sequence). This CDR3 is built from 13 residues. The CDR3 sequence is CATSREGATEAFF. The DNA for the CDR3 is TGTGCCACCAGCAGGGAGGGGGCCACTGAAGCTTTCTTT.

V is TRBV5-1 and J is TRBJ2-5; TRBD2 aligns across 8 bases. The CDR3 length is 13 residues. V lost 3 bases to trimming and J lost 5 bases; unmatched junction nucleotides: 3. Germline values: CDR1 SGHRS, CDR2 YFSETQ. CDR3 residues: CASSSGGRETQYF. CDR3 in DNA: TGCGCCAGCAGCTCGGGAGGGAGGGAGACCCAGTACTTC.

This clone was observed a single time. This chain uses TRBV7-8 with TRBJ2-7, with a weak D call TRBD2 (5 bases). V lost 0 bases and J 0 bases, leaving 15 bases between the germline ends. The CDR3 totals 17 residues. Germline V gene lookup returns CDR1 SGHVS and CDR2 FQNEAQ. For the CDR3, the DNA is TGTGCCAGCAGCTTAGCCCCCGGCCAGCGGAGCTCCTACGAGCAGTACTTC. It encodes CASSLAPGQRSSYEQYF.